This T cell receptor beta chain was obtained from a study of beta chain features in type 1 diabetes. Study-wide results and caveats: A greater similarity of naive, central memory and Treg TCRB repertoires was seen among patients than among healthy donors. The VDJ junctions of type 1 diabetes patients carried fewer insertions and more deletions. Moderately but significantly shorter TCRB CDR3s were found in Type 1 diabetes patients in all four CD4+ subsets.

This clone appeared a few times. Its antigen is unidentified. All of the isolated RNA was reverse transcribed, so expressed TCRB transcripts were sequenced. Profiling relied on immunoSEQ multiplex PCR, and the TCRdb table lists in-frame clones only, not all of them. The sample yields roughly 150,000 clones, about 9% seen once. V dropped 0 bases and J dropped 5 bases, with 13 bases sitting between them. The germline gives CDR1 KGHSH, CDR2 LQKENI. The CDR3 spans 15 residues. Sorted populations were all over 98% pure. This chain joins TRBV18 and TRBJ1-1; TRBD1 is a possible D gene (5 bases). This clonotype originated in a woman younger than 45 with type 1 diabetes. Sequenced sample: central memory CD4+ T cells from blood. CDR3 nucleotide sequence: TGTGCCAGCTCACCACCGTCTCTGGGGGGAACTGAAGCTTTCTTT. Translation: CASSPPSLGGTEAFF.